This TCR beta chain was identified during a study of OX40 agonist ivuxolimab in advanced cancers. With 2 bases removed from V and 3 bases from J, the gap between germline ends came to 8 bases. Germline CDR1 reads MDHEN; CDR2 reads SYDVKM. This CDR3 has 14 amino acids. TCRdb keeps only in-frame clones here, not all; method: immunoSEQ multiplex PCR. Of approximately 47,000 clones in the sample, around nine tenths were seen once. Specimen: CD4+ or CD8+ T cells sorted from blood, collected in a trial of the OX40 agonist ivuxolimab. The rearrangement joins TRBV28 to TRBJ2-1; D is ambiguous. The TCR originated in an adult with an advanced solid tumor such as melanoma, head and neck, liver or kidney cancer. DNA of the CDR3: TGTGCCAGCAGTTTAATGGTCAGCTACAATGAGCAGTTCTTC. Protein: CASSLMVSYNEQFF.